This entry concerns a single TCR beta chain. Its antigen remains unknown. A read error may be the cause here, since a much bigger clone is one base away. The lymph nodes were axillary draining lymph nodes from breast cancer patients. Germline assignment: CDR1 SGHAT and CDR2 FQNNGV. The CDR3 sequence is 15 residues long. Trimming left V 5 bases short and J 4 bases short, with 14 bases between. One entry per CDR3 protein results from TCRdb running MiXCR on the multiplex PCR reads. The table includes 150,000 to 200,000 distinct CDR3 sequences, roughly 35% detected once. The source of the sample is a study of breast tumors, draining lymph nodes, adjacent tissues. Whole-study results and caveats: Compared with basal-like, luminal-like tumors shared significantly more repertoire with nontumor tissue.

The sample was axillary lymph node tissue. This chain links TRBV11-2 with TRBJ2-2, with TRBD1 as a possible D gene (7 bases). This sequence originates from a female donor with breast cancer. Some clones in this sample may be carry-over from other donors' samples. DNA of the CDR3: TGTGCCAGCAGCCCCAGGGGGGCTGGCACCGGGGAGCTGTTTTTT. Amino acids: CASSPRGAGTGELFF.